The following is a T cell receptor (beta chain) sequence with its context. Its antigen target is currently unknown. Qualities for individual bases were not recorded, and no much larger clone is one base off. These data belong to a study of blood T cell repertoires in COVID-19 (dated by TCRdb to 2019 to 2021). Some background on the complete study: Samples from collaborators originated in the United States, Italy and Spain and spanned both the acute and convalescent phases of COVID-19. The prospective study material was composed of cDNA or gDNA derived from T cells, B-cell-depleted T cells, or PBMCs. Sample metadata almost always included a de-identified subject ID, COVID-19 status, age in years and sex. The repertoires were released in a freely available public database meant as a resource for research on the immune response to SARS-CoV-2. The dataset comprised deeply sampled blood TCRbeta repertoires from subjects exposed to, actively infected with, or recovered from COVID-19. Samples came from the ongoing ImmuneRACE study (first 160 participants) plus 1,254 subjects from 6 global collaborators. Where available, HLA class I and class II types were obtained from metadata supplied by the sample provider rather than from assay-based typing.

Study-wide findings and limitations: The quantity of clinical and demographic metadata differed by source and by participant and was supplied without curation.

V drops 5 bases and J drops 3 bases, leaving 9 bases in between. Counted from cysteine to phenylalanine, this CDR3 has 13 amino acids. Only the CDR3 portion is preserved as DNA: 39 bases, with reading frame beginning at the first base. Looking up the germline V gene (reference sequence) yields CDR1 SEHNR and CDR2 FQNEAQ. Enrolling through a virtual design, the prospective study's participants ranged in age from about 18 to 89 years and lived across about two dozen United States geographic areas. In the prospective study, participants were assigned to cohorts based on the clinical history participants reported in a screening survey and a study questionnaire. Each participant in the prospective study had whole blood, serum and a nasopharyngeal or oropharyngeal swab collected by mobile phlebotomists. Additional blood draws and questionnaires over an approximately two-month period could optionally be provided by prospective study participants. Blood samples from the prospective study were shipped frozen or at room temperature prior to DNA extraction.

TCRbeta CDR3 regions were amplified from genomic DNA by means of the immunoSEQ Assay, a bias-controlled multiplex PCR. The source study handled its data this way. Within the assay, amplification of reference gene primers was used to estimate how many nucleated cells each sample contained. To quantify the absolute abundance of each unique TCRbeta CDR3 rearrangement, sequence reads were collapsed and filtered. For each sample, productive Simpson clonality was calculated as the square root of Simpson's diversity index across productive rearrangements. The table was pulled from immuneACCESS by TCRdb, which kept in-frame rearrangements only. Such tables lose some clones; where checked, under half of the loss comes from unresolved V genes, and the rest has no known cause. V and J calls plus clone size are reproduced from that table; the DNA served to infer D and trimming. In this sample the table shows around 200,000 clones, roughly 87% of which occur a single time. In total, the top ten clones hold approximately 2.1% of the sample.

The sample taken for sequencing was PBMCs or T cells enriched from blood (not recorded which). The V and J segments used are TRBV7-9 and TRBJ2-3; no D gene can be assigned with confidence. The TCR originated in a woman in her forties with acute COVID-19. Read as DNA, the sequence is TGTGCCAGCAGCCGACATCTGACAGATACGCAGTATTTT. Protein translation: CASSRHLTDTQYF.